This T cell receptor beta chain emerged from a study of T cell changes during pregnancy in multiple sclerosis. The V and J ends lost 5 bases and 4 bases respectively, with 18 bases between them. There are 16 residues in the CDR3. Germline V CDR1 and CDR2: SGHTA, FQGTGA. Clones were read by immunoSEQ multiplex PCR, and TCRdb kept only the in-frame ones, dropping some. The data contain tens of thousands of clones, around 89% of them singletons. The chain is built from TRBV7-3 and TRBJ2-1; tentatively, D is TRBD2 (5 bases). This sequence originates from a female donor with multiple sclerosis, enrolled in a pregnancy study. The input for sequencing was CD8+ T cells from peripheral blood mononuclear cells, taken after pregnancy. CDR3 in amino acids: CASSKTHLRGYNEQFF. The CDR3 region has the DNA TGTGCCAGCAGCAAGACACACCTCCGGGGTTACAATGAGCAGTTCTTC.